This entry lists 17 T cell receptor beta chains sequenced from one sample in a study of Ad26.COV2.S vaccination and SARS-CoV-2 variants (dated by TCRdb to the early 2020s). This specimen's treatment or condition label, interpreted: approximately 18 received Ad26.COV2.S at low or high dose, single or two shots; roughly 5 received placebo; per-sample allocation not given. For vaccine and placebo recipients, the sequenced repertoires came from samples collected on day 63 after the first injection. The receptor library was made with the immunoSEQ multiplex PCR assay. The table comes from immuneACCESS by way of TCRdb, which keeps in-frame sequences with V and J called. Part of the clones is missing from these tables; in studies checked, under half for an unresolved V gene and the rest for unknown reasons. Recorded for this sample are approximately 350,000 clones; 83% of them occurred a single time. The top ten constitute about 7.4% of the sample.

Here the sequenced sample was peripheral blood, taken in a trial of Ad26.COV2.S vaccine versus placebo. These receptors originate from a person between 18 and 65 years old who received the Ad26.COV2.S COVID-19 vaccine or a placebo.

The chain is built from TRBV3-1 (or the pseudogene TRBV3-2) and TRBJ2-4; no firm D call. Germline CDR1 LGHDT, CDR2 YNNKEL (reference sequence). This CDR3 has 17 amino acids. Trimming took off 1 base at V and 2 bases at J, with 15 bases between the two ends. This CDR3 is CASSQGRISGTKNIQYF. The CDR3, as DNA: TGTGCCAGCAGCCAAGGTCGGATAAGTGGGACCAAAAACATTCAGTACTTC.

V gene TRBV19 combines with J gene TRBJ1-6; a weak D match, TRBD1 (6 bases). Germline CDR1 and CDR2: LNHDA and SQIVND (reference sequence). The CDR3 runs 14 residues. Trimming left V 5 bases short and J 11 bases short, with 16 bases between. The CDR3: CASSLDRPGAPLHF. The DNA of the CDR3 is TGTGCCAGTAGTCTCGACAGGCCTGGGGCACCCCTCCACTTT. Full variable domain (missing parts from reference TRBV19 and TRBJ1-6): DGGITQSPKYLFRKEGQNVTLSCEQNLNHDAMYWYRQDPGQGLRLIYYSQIVNDFQKGDIAEGYSVSREKKESFPLTVTSAQKNPTAFYLCASSLDRPGAPLHFGNGTRLTVT.

This clone was seen just once. The chain combines TRBV4-1 with TRBJ2-1; 7 bases map to TRBD2. The length of the CDR3 is 16 residues. Per germline, CDR1 MGHRA and CDR2 YSYEKL. After removal of 2 bases from V and 4 bases from J, the junction contained 8 bases not matched to a gene. CDR3 loop: CASSQSERDDYNEQFF. The CDR3 DNA reads as TGCGCCAGCAGCCAAAGCGAGCGGGATGATTACAATGAGCAGTTCTTC.

The V and J genes are TRBV11-2 and TRBJ2-7, with a possible D match to TRBD2 (5 bases). This CDR3 comprises 13 residues. V was trimmed by 5 bases and J by 6 bases, leaving 14 bases between them. Per germline, CDR1 SGHAT and CDR2 FQNNGV. CDR3 DNA sequence: TGTGCCAGCAGCCCGAGGACTTTGACCGAGCAGTACTTC. It yields the protein CASSPRTLTEQYF.

This clone was detected a few times. The J gene is TRBJ2-7, the V gene TRBV6-5; D unresolved. The germline CDR1 and CDR2 sequences are MNHEY and SVGAGI. V was cut by 6 bases and J by 4 bases, with 4 bases left in between. The CDR3 loop spans 10 amino acids. The CDR3 DNA sequence: TGTGCCAGCAGCTTTTACGAGCAGTACTTC. Protein product: CASSFYEQYF.

The rearrangement uses TRBV30 and TRBJ1-1; D is unresolved. V was shortened by 0 bases and J by 1 base, with 12 bases between the two germline ends. The germline V gene encodes CDR1 GTSNPN and CDR2 SVGIG (reference sequence). This CDR3 is 15 amino acids long. CDR3 nucleotide sequence: TGTGCCTGGAGTGTGGAGAACAGACCGAACACTGAAGCTTTCTTT. This translates into CAWSVENRPNTEAFF.

The rearrangement links TRBV5-6 to TRBJ2-1; D possibly corresponds to TRBD2 (5 bases). Germline V gene lookup returns CDR1 SGHDT and CDR2 YYEEEE. Trimming took 2 bases from V and 4 from J, leaving 16 bases between them. The CDR3 is 16 amino acids. The CDR3, as DNA: TGTGCCAGCAGCTTCCCGCGTGGGGAGAGATACAATGAGCAGTTCTTC. Its translation: CASSFPRGERYNEQFF.

The chain couples TRBV2 to TRBJ2-7, with 9 bases matching TRBD1. This CDR3 spans 13 amino acids. With V trimmed by 6 bases and J by 3 bases, 3 bases remained unmatched. Germline-derived CDR1 and CDR2 are SNHLY and FYNNEI. The CDR3 DNA reads TGTGCCAGCAGCGGACAGGGGCGCTACGAGCAGTACTTC. This codes for CASSGQGRYEQYF.

This clone has only a few counts. The gene calls are TRBV11-3 and TRBJ1-6; D unclear. The CDR3 is 13 residues long. Germline V gives CDR1 SGHNT, CDR2 YENEEA. The germline V and J ends were trimmed by 3 bases and 9 bases, with 9 bases remaining between them. The CDR3 nucleotides are TGTGCCAGCAGCTTTAGTAGTGGTTCACCCCTCCACTTT. Translating gives CASSFSSGSPLHF.

V is TRBV9 and J is TRBJ1-2, with a tentative D call TRBD1 (6 bases). V lost 5 bases and J lost 0, with 20 bases in between. Germline-derived CDR1 and CDR2 are SGDLS and YYNGEE. CDR3 length equals 17 residues. The CDR3 is CASRGVKGGRANYGYTF. CDR3 sequence (DNA): TGTGCCAGCAGAGGAGTTAAGGGGGGGCGAGCTAACTATGGCTACACCTTC.

This clone has just one count. The chain has TRBV7-9 and TRBJ1-1; no clear D gene. This CDR3 is 12 amino acids long. From germline, CDR1 is SEHNR and CDR2 FQNEAQ (reference sequence). Trimming shortened V by 5 bases and J by 8 bases, and 12 bases separated the two germline ends. CDR3: CASSLGPGEAFF. The CDR3 DNA reads as TGTGCCAGCAGCCTAGGTCCCGGAGAAGCTTTCTTT.

The V call is TRBV19, the J call TRBJ2-2, with 9 bases identical to TRBD2. CDR1 and CDR2 from the germline V gene are LNHDA and SQIVND (reference sequence). The CDR3 sequence is 14 residues long. V lost 1 base, J lost 7 bases, and 1 base stayed unmatched. The DNA for the CDR3 is TGTGCCAGTAGTATAGGACTAGCGGTCGGGGAGCTGTTTTTT. The encoded protein is CASSIGLAVGELFF.

This sequence joins TRBV5-6 and TRBJ1-1; D gene unclear. CDR1 is SGHDT, CDR2 YYEEEE, per germline. V gave up 4 bases and J gave up 3 bases, with 13 bases separating them. The CDR3 totals 14 residues. The CDR3 nucleotides are TGTGCCAGCAGCCGCCGGAGGCTTGACACTGAAGCTTTCTTT. Residues: CASSRRRLDTEAFF.

This clone was seen once. J is TRBJ2-1 and V is TRBV7-3; D unresolved. CDR1 and CDR2 (germline): SGHTA, FQGTGA. V was clipped by 3 bases and J by 10 bases, with 10 bases between them. This CDR3 is 12 amino acids long. The CDR3 nucleotides read TGTGCCAGCAGCTTCTACTTGGGCGAGCAGTTCTTC. Translation gives CASSFYLGEQFF.

This clone was seen once. V usage is TRBV11-2 and J usage is TRBJ1-5; D gene uncertain. Germline assignment: CDR1 SGHAT and CDR2 FQNNGV. Trimming pared 5 bases from V and 5 bases from J, leaving 7 bases between. The CDR3 length is 12 residues. The CDR3 protein is CASSNLDQPQHF. CDR3 DNA: TGTGCCAGCAGCAATCTCGATCAGCCCCAGCATTTT.

The rearrangement links TRBV11-3 to TRBJ2-5, with D perhaps being TRBD1 or TRBD2 (5 bases each). V lost 5 bases, J lost 3 bases, and 13 bases lay in between. Germline CDR1 and CDR2: SGHNT and YENEEA. The CDR3 contains 14 residues. This chain's CDR3 is CASSIGVGEETQYF. In DNA, the CDR3 is TGTGCCAGCAGCATTGGGGTGGGGGAAGAGACCCAGTACTTC.

As concerns this clone: A read error may be the cause here, since a much bigger clone is one base away. The V call is TRBV5-6, the J call TRBJ2-6; no clear D. CDR1 is SGHDT and CDR2 is YYEEEE in the germline V gene. V was pared by 4 bases and J by 0 bases, with 8 bases between. The CDR3 totals 15 residues. CDR3 nucleotides: TGTGCCAGCAGCCCTGACACCTCTGGGGCCAACGTCCTGACTTTC. It translates to CASSPDTSGANVLTF.